These T cell receptor beta chains were read from a single sample in a study of blood T cell repertoires in COVID-19. TCRdb keeps only in-frame clones here, not all; method: immunoSEQ multiplex PCR. The table shows fewer than 300,000 clones, with approximately 90% occurring only once. Sequencing used PBMCs or T cells enriched from blood (not recorded which). The origin of the receptors is a man aged 40-49 years who had recovered from COVID-19. Each CDR3 is given with its conserved first and last residue. The D gene is left open where the match is weak. Only some rows state a clone size, as once, few, many or a class for expanded clones.

d_call	v_call	clone_size	j_call	cdr3_aa	cdr3_nt
TRBD1	TRBV10-3	.	TRBJ1-2	CATRLTGEEKGYTF	TGTGCCACCCGGCTGACAGGGGAGGAGAAAGGCTACACCTTC
TRBD1	TRBV4-2	.	TRBJ2-7	CASSHERDRGYEQYF	TGTGCCAGCAGCCACGAGCGGGACAGGGGCTACGAGCAGTACTTC
.	TRBV6-5	.	TRBJ1-5	CASRDYMGNQPQHF	TGTGCCAGCAGAGACTATATGGGCAATCAGCCCCAGCATTTT
.	TRBV4-3	few	TRBJ2-1	CASSQDAVADYNEQFF	TGCGCCAGCAGCCAAGATGCAGTAGCAGACTACAATGAGCAGTTCTTC
.	TRBV19	.	TRBJ1-6	CASSISPGTRASPLHF	TGTGCCAGTAGTATCAGCCCCGGGACACGAGCTTCACCCCTCCACTTT
.	TRBV3-1/TRBV3-2	.	TRBJ1-4	CASSFGREKLFF	TGTGCCAGCAGCTTCGGCAGGGAAAAACTGTTTTTT
TRBD1	TRBV6-2/TRBV6-3	.	TRBJ1-5	CASSYIRGGNQPQHF	TGTGCCAGCAGTTACATCAGGGGGGGCAATCAGCCCCAGCATTTT
TRBD1	TRBV19	.	TRBJ1-1	CASSIGPGPVEPGQGAADTEAFF	TGTGCCAGTAGTATTGGTCCCGGTCCGGTCGAGCCGGGACAGGGGGCCGCGGACACTGAAGCTTTCTTT
.	TRBV7-8	.	TRBJ2-7	CASSRLSPITYEQYF	TGTGCCAGCAGCCGACTATCACCCATCACCTACGAGCAGTACTTC
TRBD2	TRBV7-8	.	TRBJ2-3	CASSLKAGFGGGTQYF	TGTGCCAGCAGCTTAAAAGCGGGATTTGGTGGAGGTACGCAGTATTTT
.	TRBV19	.	TRBJ2-7	CASRPQGKGSYEQYF	TGTGCCAGTAGGCCGCAGGGGAAAGGTTCCTACGAGCAGTACTTC
TRBD1	TRBV30	.	TRBJ1-3	CAWSKGQGYSGNTIYF	TGTGCCTGGAGCAAGGGACAGGGATACTCTGGAAACACCATATATTTT
.	TRBV9	.	TRBJ1-6	CASSDHPTEVINSPLHF	TGTGCCAGCAGCGACCATCCGACAGAGGTGATTAATTCACCCCTCCACTTT
.	TRBV5-1	.	TRBJ2-2	CASSLAHGGTGELFF	TGCGCCAGCAGCTTGGCCCACGGGGGAACCGGGGAGCTGTTTTTT
.	TRBV7-8	.	TRBJ1-5	CASSFTGPDQPQHF	TGTGCCAGCAGCTTTACAGGGCCGGATCAGCCCCAGCATTTT
.	TRBV5-1	.	TRBJ2-3	CASSPAYSSSTTDTQYF	TGCGCCAGCAGCCCGGCATATTCGTCTAGCACTACAGATACGCAGTATTTT
.	TRBV4-3	.	TRBJ2-1	CASSQDGAGVGNEQFF	TGCGCCAGCAGCCAAGATGGGGCAGGGGTGGGGAATGAGCAGTTCTTC
.	TRBV9	.	TRBJ2-6	CASSVAWAGIPSGANVLTF	TGTGCCAGCAGCGTAGCGTGGGCAGGGATCCCCTCTGGGGCCAACGTCCTGACTTTC
TRBD2	TRBV7-8	few	TRBJ2-2	CASSRLAGGLTGELFF	TGTGCCAGCAGCAGACTAGCGGGAGGCCTCACCGGGGAGCTGTTTTTT
TRBD1	TRBV29-1	.	TRBJ1-2	CSVELPGQQRIYGYTF	TGCAGCGTTGAACTACCGGGACAGCAGCGTATCTATGGCTACACCTTC
.	TRBV6-5	few	TRBJ1-1	CASRGGPTLNTEAFF	TGTGCCAGTCGGGGGGGACCGACCCTTAACACTGAAGCTTTCTTT
TRBD2	TRBV6-5	.	TRBJ2-1	CASSLHPTSGEQFF	TGTGCCAGCAGTCTCCACCCGACTAGCGGTGAGCAGTTCTTC
TRBD1	TRBV5-1	.	TRBJ2-1	CASSQNRGPGSYNEQFF	TGCGCCAGCAGCCAGAACAGGGGCCCTGGCTCCTACAATGAGCAGTTCTTC
.	TRBV14	.	TRBJ2-7	CASSQGFGRAAYEQYF	TGTGCCAGCAGCCAAGGATTCGGCAGGGCGGCCTACGAGCAGTACTTC
.	TRBV30	.	TRBJ2-1	CAWRGGSYNEQFF	TGTGCCTGGAGAGGGGGCTCCTACAATGAGCAGTTCTTC
TRBD1	TRBV5-5	.	TRBJ2-2	CASSLVGQGATTGELFF	TGTGCCAGCAGCTTGGTGGGGCAGGGGGCGACCACCGGGGAGCTGTTTTTT
.	TRBV12-5	.	TRBJ2-5	CASGLIDQETQYF	TGTGCTAGTGGCCTAATTGACCAAGAGACCCAGTACTTC
TRBD1	TRBV14	.	TRBJ2-7	CASSRQGTYEQYF	TGTGCCAGCAGCCGACAGGGGACGTACGAGCAGTACTTC
TRBD1	TRBV6-6	.	TRBJ2-2	CASSPRTGTGLTGELFF	TGTGCCAGCAGTCCGAGAACCGGGACAGGGCTCACCGGGGAGCTGTTTTTT
TRBD2	TRBV5-4	few	TRBJ2-1	CASSRPPGGRVLFF	TGTGCCAGCAGCCGACCGCCGGGCGGGAGGGTGCTGTTCTTC
TRBD1	TRBV7-8	few	TRBJ2-1	CASSLRQGQLYNEQFF	TGTGCCAGCAGCTTACGGCAGGGACAGTTGTACAATGAGCAGTTCTTC
TRBD1	TRBV19	.	TRBJ1-1	CASSIPPGQGLAGRVEAFF	TGTGCCAGTAGTATCCCACCGGGACAGGGTCTGGCCGGTAGAGTTGAAGCTTTCTTT
.	TRBV5-6	.	TRBJ2-3	CASSFYDMDELNTQYF	TGTGCCAGCAGCTTCTACGACATGGATGAATTAAATACGCAGTATTTT
TRBD2	TRBV28	.	TRBJ2-2	CASSSGLAGELFF	TGTGCCAGCAGTTCGGGACTAGCTGGGGAGCTGTTTTTT
.	TRBV13	.	TRBJ1-6	CASTQTPMSSPLHF	TGTGCCAGCACCCAGACTCCAATGTCATCACCCCTCCACTTT
.	TRBV6-5	.	TRBJ1-5	CASRAGGGPAQPQHF	TGTGCCAGCAGGGCCGGGGGGGGCCCCGCGCAGCCCCAGCATTTT
TRBD2	TRBV15	.	TRBJ2-1	CATSRDGLAGKSYNEQFF	TGTGCCACCAGCAGAGATGGCCTAGCGGGAAAGAGTTACAATGAGCAGTTCTTC
TRBD2	TRBV6-5	.	TRBJ2-2	CASRLRGDTGELFF	TGTGCCAGCAGGCTACGGGGGGACACCGGGGAGCTGTTTTTT
.	TRBV2	.	TRBJ1-1	CASSVRTGLNTEAFF	TGTGCCAGCAGTGTAAGGACGGGACTAAACACTGAAGCTTTCTTT
TRBD2	TRBV4-3	few	TRBJ2-5	CASSQSWLAGGEETQYF	TGCGCCAGCAGCCAAAGCTGGCTAGCGGGAGGAGAAGAGACCCAGTACTTC
.	TRBV6-5	.	TRBJ1-1	CASMFFMNTEAFF	TGTGCCAGCATGTTTTTCATGAACACTGAAGCTTTCTTT
TRBD2	TRBV7-9	.	TRBJ2-7	CASSLSGGGLAATKQYF	TGTGCCAGCAGCTTGTCAGGGGGGGGACTAGCGGCTACGAAGCAGTACTTC
.	TRBV13	once	TRBJ2-6	CASSLGLGAYGANVLTF	TGTGCCAGCAGCTTAGGCTTGGGGGCGTATGGGGCCAACGTCCTGACTTTC
.	TRBV27	once	TRBJ2-7	CASSPMGQGTKGYEQYF	TGTGCCAGCAGCCCAATGGGGCAGGGAACGAAGGGCTACGAGCAGTACTTC
.	TRBV4-2	.	TRBJ1-4	CASSQVSGKNEKLFF	TGTGCCAGCAGCCAAGTTTCAGGGAAGAATGAAAAACTGTTTTTT
TRBD1	TRBV6-4	.	TRBJ1-2	CASSEGQGYGYTF	TGTGCCAGCAGTGAAGGACAGGGGTATGGCTACACCTTC